One and the same sample provided the 23 T cell receptor beta chains below, sequenced in a study of shared clonotypes between healthy human individuals (TCRdb year 2020). Libraries were built with the immunoSEQ multiplex PCR assay. TCRdb's version of the immuneACCESS table is confined to in-frame rearrangements and falls short of the full clone set. An unresolved V gene accounts for under half of the shortfall where checked; the remainder is of unknown origin. The sample table holds 1.6 million or so clones, of which around 97% were seen once. Approximately 1.1% of the sample lies in the top ten. Sequences were obtained from naive CD4+ T cells sorted from blood. What this sample's cell subset or site label stands for: CD45RA+ positively selected. These receptors all stem from a man aged 30 to 45 in good health.

The chain carries TRBV5-4 and TRBJ1-2; the D gene is possibly TRBD1 (6 bases). This CDR3 contains 13 residues. Trimming took 0 bases from V and 8 from J, leaving 11 bases between them. In germline, CDR1 is SGHNT, CDR2 YYREEE (reference sequence). The CDR3 nucleotides read TGTGCCAGCAGCTTGGCCCGGGGGACAGGCTACACCTTC. Translation: CASSLARGTGYTF. The whole variable domain, filled in from reference TRBV5-4 and TRBJ1-2, reads ETGVTQSPTHLIKTRGQQVTLRCSSQSGHNTVSWYQQALGQGPQFIFQYYREEENGRGNFPPRFSGLQFPNYSSELNVNALELDDSALYLCASSLARGTGYTFGSGTRLTVV.

Here the CDR3 DNA reads TGTGCCTGGAGTCGCGGATCCCCCTACGAGCAGTACTTC. Translating it yields CAWSRGSPYEQYF. This sequence joins TRBV30 and TRBJ2-7; no reliable D call. The CDR3 spans 13 residues. Trimming took off 2 bases at V and 2 bases at J, with 10 bases between the two ends. Germline V gives CDR1 GTSNPN, CDR2 SVGIG (reference sequence).

This chain links TRBV5-4 with TRBJ2-3; D perhaps matches TRBD2 (5 bases). CDR3 length equals 15 residues. Per germline, CDR1 SGHNT and CDR2 YYREEE (reference sequence). The germline V and J ends were trimmed by 5 bases and 5 bases, with 18 bases remaining between them. The CDR3: CASRPMGASRDTQYF. The DNA for the CDR3 is TGTGCCAGCAGACCGATGGGAGCGAGTCGAGATACGCAGTATTTT.

V gene TRBV7-8 combines with J gene TRBJ2-4; D uncertain. With 1 base removed from V and 11 bases from J, the gap between germline ends came to 15 bases. Looked up from germline, CDR1 is SGHVS and CDR2 is FQNEAQ. This CDR3 spans 14 amino acids. CDR3 loop: CASSLGPRPGLQYF. The CDR3 DNA reads as TGTGCCAGCAGCTTAGGTCCCCGTCCGGGCCTTCAGTACTTC.

This chain joins TRBV2 and TRBJ1-2; no clear D. The CDR3 loop spans 16 amino acids. Trimming removed 1 base at V and 1 base at J, with 13 bases between. Germline V CDR1 and CDR2: SNHLY, FYNNEI. The CDR3 sequence: CASSEEVPDLNYGYTF. DNA of the CDR3: TGTGCCAGCAGTGAAGAAGTCCCGGACCTTAACTATGGCTACACCTTC.

As concerns this clone: The sample holds other DNA sequences that translate to the same CDR3. The gene calls are TRBV18 and TRBJ1-2; 9 nucleotides align to TRBD1. Germline trimming cut 1 base from V and 3 bases from J; bases unmatched to any gene: 3. Germline lookup yields CDR1 KGHSH and CDR2 LQKENI. The CDR3 has 15 amino acids. The CDR3 loop is CASSPLDRGDYGYTF. The CDR3 nucleotides are TGTGCCAGCTCACCACTTGACAGGGGGGACTATGGCTACACCTTC.

In its sample, this clone was seen once. The chain uses TRBV18 and TRBJ2-5; D perhaps matches TRBD2 (6 bases). V was shortened by 3 bases and J by 2 bases, with 13 bases between the two germline ends. The CDR3 is 15 amino acids. Looked up from germline, CDR1 is KGHSH and CDR2 is LQKENI. CDR3 nucleotides: TGTGCCAGCTCACCTCAAGTAGCGGAACAAGAGACCCAGTACTTC. Its protein is CASSPQVAEQETQYF.

The gene calls are TRBV29-1 and TRBJ2-5; TRBD2 matches 11 bases. CDR3 length: 16 amino acids. After removal of 4 bases from V and 2 bases from J, the junction contained 9 bases not matched to a gene. Per germline, CDR1 SQVTM and CDR2 ANQGSEA. Here the CDR3 reads CSVGLWLAGGQETQYF. The DNA of the CDR3 is TGCAGCGTTGGTCTATGGCTAGCGGGAGGTCAAGAGACCCAGTACTTC.

The chain combines TRBV6-6 with TRBJ1-1, with D hard to call. The V gene lost 5 bases and the J gene lost 3 bases, with 19 bases spanning the gap. This CDR3 contains 16 residues. The germline V gene encodes CDR1 MNHNY and CDR2 SVGAGI (reference sequence). CDR3 protein: CASSLRRLSADTEAFF. The DNA of the CDR3 is TGTGCCAGCAGTCTCAGACGGTTATCGGCGGACACTGAAGCTTTCTTT.

The chain links TRBV7-9 to TRBJ1-1; 8 nucleotides match TRBD1. From germline, CDR1 is SEHNR and CDR2 FQNEAQ (reference sequence). The ends lost 8 bases at V and 0 bases at J; junction bases unmatched: 8. The CDR3 is made up of 15 amino acids. CDR3 residues: CASLGTGSMNTEAFF. The CDR3 DNA reads as TGTGCCAGCCTAGGGACAGGCTCAATGAACACTGAAGCTTTCTTT. The full variable domain, with the rest looked up from reference TRBV7-9 and TRBJ1-1, is DTGVSQNPRHKITKRGQNVTFRCDPISEHNRLYWYRQTLGQGPEFLTYFQNEAQLEKSRLLSDRFSAERPKGSFSTLEIQRTEQGDSAMYLCASLGTGSMNTEAFFGQGTRLTVV.

This chain links TRBV29-1 with TRBJ2-5, with D hard to call. The CDR3 covers 15 residues. Per germline, CDR1 SQVTM and CDR2 ANQGSEA. Trimming cost V 3 bases and J 1 base, with 15 bases left between them. CDR3 sequence reads: CSVEGPAPIQETQYF. The CDR3 DNA reads as TGCAGCGTTGAGGGCCCAGCCCCAATCCAAGAGACCCAGTACTTC.

This chain connects TRBV4-1 to TRBJ2-7; D remains ambiguous. The CDR3 has 13 residues. Germline CDR1 and CDR2: MGHRA and YSYEKL. Trimming pared 0 bases from V and 6 bases from J, leaving 9 bases between. CDR3 sequence reads: CASSQDTFLEQYF. DNA of the CDR3: TGCGCCAGCAGCCAAGATACATTCCTCGAGCAGTACTTC.

The chain's CDR3 is CASSPREGRDEKLFF. Written as DNA, the CDR3 is TGTGCCAGCAGCCCTCGAGAGGGCAGGGATGAAAAACTGTTTTTT. This chain links TRBV5-5 with TRBJ1-4; a possible D gene is TRBD1 (5 bases). The V gene's germline CDR1 is SGHKS and CDR2 YYEKEE (reference sequence). Deletions cut 4 bases from V and 6 bases from J, with 16 bases between. The CDR3 runs to 15 residues.

This clone was seen only once. This sequence joins TRBV6-1 and TRBJ1-2; D remains unclear. The CDR3 is made up of 16 amino acids. Looked up from germline, CDR1 is MNHNS and CDR2 is SASEGT. The V end lost 1 base, the J end lost 4 bases, and 16 bases lay between the germline ends. The CDR3 region has the DNA TGTGCCAGCAGTGAAGGTGTATGGGGTGCGGGCTATGGCTACACCTTC. It is translated as CASSEGVWGAGYGYTF.

This chain's CDR3 is CASSLEQRGETQYF. Here the CDR3 DNA reads TGTGCCAGCAGCTTGGAACAACGGGGCGAGACCCAGTACTTC. The chain carries TRBV5-4 and TRBJ2-5; D might be TRBD1 or TRBD2, each matching 5 bases. Deletions cut 0 bases from V and 5 bases from J, with 11 bases between. The germline V gene encodes CDR1 SGHNT and CDR2 YYREEE (reference sequence). The CDR3 has 14 residues. Variable domain in full (rest from reference TRBV5-4 and TRBJ2-5): ETGVTQSPTHLIKTRGQQVTLRCSSQSGHNTVSWYQQALGQGPQFIFQYYREEENGRGNFPPRFSGLQFPNYSSELNVNALELDDSALYLCASSLEQRGETQYFGPGTRLLVL.

The CDR3 sequence: CASSTSQGYGETQYF. For the CDR3, the DNA is TGTGCCAGCAGCACCTCCCAGGGGTATGGGGAGACCCAGTACTTC. This sequence joins TRBV5-5 and TRBJ2-5; possible D gene TRBD1, 6 bases. Germline assignment: CDR1 SGHKS and CDR2 YYEKEE (reference sequence). V shed 4 bases and J shed 5 bases, with 18 bases lying between them. This CDR3 is built from 15 residues.

Of note for this clone: This sample also contains other DNA sequences that code for the same CDR3. V usage is TRBV11-3 and J usage is TRBJ2-3; D is unresolved. Per germline, CDR1 SGHNT and CDR2 YENEEA. V was pared by 5 bases and J by 0 bases, with 9 bases between. The CDR3 is made up of 14 amino acids. The CDR3 DNA reads as TGTGCCAGCAGCCCCGCGCCTAGCACAGATACGCAGTATTTT. Translation: CASSPAPSTDTQYF.

Note on this clone: The same CDR3 is also encoded by other DNA sequences in this sample. The genes are TRBV28 and TRBJ2-2, with D uncertain. CDR3 length equals 15 residues. V dropped 3 bases and J dropped 0 bases, with 8 bases sitting between them. The germline V gene has CDR1 MDHEN and CDR2 SYDVKM. CDR3 amino acids: CASSLGGANTGELFF. The CDR3, as DNA: TGTGCCAGCAGTTTGGGTGGGGCGAACACCGGGGAGCTGTTTTTT.

V is TRBV6-5 and J is TRBJ2-3, with TRBD2 matching over 7 bases. The CDR3 runs 12 residues. V trimming: 6 bases; J trimming: 3 bases; junction bases outside the gene matches: 0. Germline CDR1 reads MNHEY; CDR2 reads SVGAGI. The CDR3: CASSGRTDTQYF. The CDR3 coding sequence is TGTGCCAGCAGCGGGAGGACAGATACGCAGTATTTT.

The chain joins TRBV9 to TRBJ2-1; D uncertain. CDR1 is SGDLS, CDR2 YYNGEE, per germline. V was trimmed by 3 bases and J by 2 bases, leaving 6 bases between them. This CDR3 comprises 13 residues. This CDR3 is CASSASPYNEQFF. The CDR3 nucleotides are TGTGCCAGCAGCGCCAGCCCCTACAATGAGCAGTTCTTC.

V is TRBV2 and J is TRBJ1-5; TRBD1 is a possible D gene (6 bases). Germline values: CDR1 SNHLY, CDR2 FYNNEI. The CDR3 spans 13 residues. Trimming shortened V by 7 bases and J by 3 bases, and 10 bases separated the two germline ends. The CDR3 DNA follows: TGTGCCAGCACGGGGGGCCTCAATCAGCCCCAGCATTTT. Translation gives CASTGGLNQPQHF. Combining the CDR3 with reference TRBV2 and TRBJ1-5 gives the whole variable domain EPEVTQTPSHQVTQMGQEVILRCVPISNHLYFYWYRQILGQKVEFLVSFYNNEISEKSEIFDDQFSVERPDGSNFTLKIRSTKLEDSAMYFCASTGGLNQPQHFGDGTRLSIL.

The chain has TRBV6-5 and TRBJ2-7; a possible D gene is TRBD2 (5 bases). Germline assignment: CDR1 MNHEY and CDR2 SVGAGI. CDR3 size: 15 residues. V was shortened by 9 bases and J by 3 bases, with 21 bases between the two germline ends. CDR3 loop: CASSQLLSGRYEQYF. As DNA, the CDR3 is TGTGCCAGTTCCCAACTCCTAAGCGGTCGCTACGAGCAGTACTTC.

The count of this clone is one. The chain employs TRBV4-3 and TRBJ2-1; the match to TRBD2 covers 12 bases. CDR3 size: 16 residues. Per germline, CDR1 LGHNA and CDR2 YSLEER. J was trimmed by 6 bases and V by 1 base; bases with no gene match: 4. The DNA of the CDR3 is TGCGCCAGCAGCCAAGTCTGGGGACTAGCGGGCAATGAGCAGTTCTTC. This sequence encodes CASSQVWGLAGNEQFF.